The source of this T cell receptor (beta chain) is a study of blood T cell repertoires in COVID-19 (dated by TCRdb to 2018 to 2020). Some background on the complete study: Samples covering the acute and convalescent phases of COVID-19 were provided by collaborators in the United States, Italy and Spain. The prospective study material was composed of cDNA or gDNA derived from T cells, B-cell-depleted T cells, or PBMCs. The dataset comprised deeply sampled blood TCRbeta repertoires from subjects exposed to, actively infected with, or recovered from COVID-19. The repertoires were released in a freely available public database intended as a resource for research on the immune response to SARS-CoV-2. Samples came from the ongoing ImmuneRACE study (first 160 participants) plus 1,254 subjects from 6 global collaborators. The sample metadata nearly always contained a de-identified subject ID, COVID-19 status, age in years and sex. Where available, HLA class I and class II types were obtained from metadata supplied by the sample provider rather than from assay-based typing. On the study overall, not on this receptor specifically: How much clinical and demographic metadata was included differed by source and by participant, and the metadata was provided uncurated.

The immunoSEQ Assay, a bias-controlled multiplex PCR, was used to amplify TCRbeta CDR3 regions from genomic DNA. The paper's data handling went like this. The number of nucleated cells in each sample was estimated by amplification of reference gene primers within the assay. To quantify the absolute abundance of each unique TCRbeta CDR3 rearrangement, sequence reads were collapsed and filtered. For each sample, productive Simpson clonality was calculated as the square root of Simpson's diversity index across productive rearrangements. TCRdb's version of the immuneACCESS table is confined to in-frame rearrangements and falls short of the full clone set. An unresolved V gene accounts for under half of the shortfall where checked; the remainder is of unknown origin. For V, J and clone size, that table is used; D and trimming come from the DNA. The sample table records 90,000 to 140,000 clones; 85% to 90% of these occur just once. The top ten clonotypes cover about 3.9% of the sample.

As for this clone: No cognate antigen has been identified for it. No per-base quality is available; no much larger clone lies one base away.

Each collaborating institution followed its own protocols to collect whole blood in K2EDTA tubes. Collaborator samples were shipped for TCRbeta analysis as frozen whole blood, isolated PBMCs, or DNA extracted from either sample type. Counted from cysteine to phenylalanine, this CDR3 has 14 amino acids. The read is trimmed to its CDR3 DNA, 42 bases read in frame from base 1. V drops 1 base and J drops 1 base, leaving 8 bases in between. The CDR1 and CDR2 encoded by the germline V gene are SGHRS and YFSETQ. This TCR came from a man aged 50 to 60 with acute or convalescent COVID-19. This chain joins TRBV5-1 to TRBJ1-1; no D segment can be confidently identified. The sequencing input was peripheral blood. In nucleotide form, the sequence is TGCGCCAGCAGCTTGAACAAGTGGAACACTGAAGCTTTCTTT. Its amino acids are CASSLNKWNTEAFF.